The clone carrying this T cell receptor (beta chain) occurred a few times. The CDR3 spans 16 residues. The J segment lost 2 bases and the V segment lost 6 bases, leaving 11 bases of the junction unmatched. From germline, CDR1 is MNHEY and CDR2 SMNVEV (reference sequence). The source of the sample is a study of blood T cell repertoires in COVID-19. At the level of the study: T cells, B-cell-depleted T cells, or PBMCs provided the cDNA or gDNA that served as material.

Seattle enrolled patients during active infection and tracked them longitudinally. Method: immunoSEQ multiplex PCR; TCRdb's copy keeps in-frame clones and lacks some. The sample consists of under 75,000 clones, approximately 88% of them appearing once. The clonotype originates from a man aged 60 to 75 with COVID-19, enrolled during active disease. The chain employs TRBV27 and TRBJ2-7; 9 nucleotides align to TRBD1. The sequenced sample was peripheral blood. The CDR3 DNA reads as TGTGCCAGCAGCCCGGCGGGACAGGGATTCACCTACGAGCAGTACTTC. This codes for CASSPAGQGFTYEQYF.